This note documents a single TCR delta chain sequence. What it binds is unknown. The protein recorded in TCRdb matches a much larger clone and deviates from this DNA's translation at residue 11, suggesting a read error; the protein here is obtained by translating the DNA. This sample stems from a study of γδ T cells in repeated Plasmodium falciparum infection. Study-wide context: Over about 640 days, donors received four mosquito-bite P. falciparum NF54 infections. Timepoints: baseline, immediately before selected infections, and 21 days after every infection. Findings of the study overall: Repeated controlled infections reportedly drove waves of new clonotype selection in Vdelta2-negative, mostly Vdelta1+, gammadelta repertoires.

Both TRG and TRD chains were sequenced from each sorted sample. TCRdb re-identified clones in the multiplex PCR reads via CATT. This repertoire shows 70,000 to 95,000 delta-chain clones, 1.4% found once; its top ten account for around 8.3%. Gammadelta T cells were flow-sorted from PBMC into Vgamma9/Vdelta2+ and Vdelta2-negative populations for bulk analysis. This CDR3 region has 20 residues. Per the germline V gene, CDR1 is TSWWSYY and CDR2 is QGS. J gave up 8 bases and V 0 bases, and 23 bases lay outside the gene matches. The chain links TRDV1 to TRDJ1, with 8 nucleotides matching TRDD3. Sequencing input: gamma-delta T cells from blood. The TCR was taken from a pool of human donors (malaria-infected and uninfected, not separated). The DNA for the CDR3 is TGTGCTCTTGGGGAACTAGTACCGTCTCACCGGGGGATAAACACCCCAAAACTCATCTTT. As protein: CALGELVPSHRGINTPKLIF.